This TCR beta chain was observed in a study of blood T cell repertoires in COVID-19. Study context: PBMCs, B-cell-depleted T cells, or T cells were the source of the cDNA or gDNA that made up the material.

This clone was observed many times. The CDR3 runs 12 residues. V was clipped by 2 bases and J by 7 bases, with 9 bases between them. The germline gives CDR1 SGHAT, CDR2 FQNNGV. Profiling relied on immunoSEQ multiplex PCR, and the TCRdb table lists in-frame clones only, not all of them. The sample consists of about 80,000 clones, approximately 79% of them appearing once. The J gene is TRBJ2-7, the V gene TRBV11-2; tentative D call: TRBD1 (6 bases). The sample taken for sequencing was peripheral blood. The receptor was derived from a man between 70 and 80 years old with active or convalescent COVID-19. CDR3 DNA sequence: TGTGCCAGCAGCTTATTACAGGGTGAGCAGTACTTC. Its protein product is CASSLLQGEQYF.